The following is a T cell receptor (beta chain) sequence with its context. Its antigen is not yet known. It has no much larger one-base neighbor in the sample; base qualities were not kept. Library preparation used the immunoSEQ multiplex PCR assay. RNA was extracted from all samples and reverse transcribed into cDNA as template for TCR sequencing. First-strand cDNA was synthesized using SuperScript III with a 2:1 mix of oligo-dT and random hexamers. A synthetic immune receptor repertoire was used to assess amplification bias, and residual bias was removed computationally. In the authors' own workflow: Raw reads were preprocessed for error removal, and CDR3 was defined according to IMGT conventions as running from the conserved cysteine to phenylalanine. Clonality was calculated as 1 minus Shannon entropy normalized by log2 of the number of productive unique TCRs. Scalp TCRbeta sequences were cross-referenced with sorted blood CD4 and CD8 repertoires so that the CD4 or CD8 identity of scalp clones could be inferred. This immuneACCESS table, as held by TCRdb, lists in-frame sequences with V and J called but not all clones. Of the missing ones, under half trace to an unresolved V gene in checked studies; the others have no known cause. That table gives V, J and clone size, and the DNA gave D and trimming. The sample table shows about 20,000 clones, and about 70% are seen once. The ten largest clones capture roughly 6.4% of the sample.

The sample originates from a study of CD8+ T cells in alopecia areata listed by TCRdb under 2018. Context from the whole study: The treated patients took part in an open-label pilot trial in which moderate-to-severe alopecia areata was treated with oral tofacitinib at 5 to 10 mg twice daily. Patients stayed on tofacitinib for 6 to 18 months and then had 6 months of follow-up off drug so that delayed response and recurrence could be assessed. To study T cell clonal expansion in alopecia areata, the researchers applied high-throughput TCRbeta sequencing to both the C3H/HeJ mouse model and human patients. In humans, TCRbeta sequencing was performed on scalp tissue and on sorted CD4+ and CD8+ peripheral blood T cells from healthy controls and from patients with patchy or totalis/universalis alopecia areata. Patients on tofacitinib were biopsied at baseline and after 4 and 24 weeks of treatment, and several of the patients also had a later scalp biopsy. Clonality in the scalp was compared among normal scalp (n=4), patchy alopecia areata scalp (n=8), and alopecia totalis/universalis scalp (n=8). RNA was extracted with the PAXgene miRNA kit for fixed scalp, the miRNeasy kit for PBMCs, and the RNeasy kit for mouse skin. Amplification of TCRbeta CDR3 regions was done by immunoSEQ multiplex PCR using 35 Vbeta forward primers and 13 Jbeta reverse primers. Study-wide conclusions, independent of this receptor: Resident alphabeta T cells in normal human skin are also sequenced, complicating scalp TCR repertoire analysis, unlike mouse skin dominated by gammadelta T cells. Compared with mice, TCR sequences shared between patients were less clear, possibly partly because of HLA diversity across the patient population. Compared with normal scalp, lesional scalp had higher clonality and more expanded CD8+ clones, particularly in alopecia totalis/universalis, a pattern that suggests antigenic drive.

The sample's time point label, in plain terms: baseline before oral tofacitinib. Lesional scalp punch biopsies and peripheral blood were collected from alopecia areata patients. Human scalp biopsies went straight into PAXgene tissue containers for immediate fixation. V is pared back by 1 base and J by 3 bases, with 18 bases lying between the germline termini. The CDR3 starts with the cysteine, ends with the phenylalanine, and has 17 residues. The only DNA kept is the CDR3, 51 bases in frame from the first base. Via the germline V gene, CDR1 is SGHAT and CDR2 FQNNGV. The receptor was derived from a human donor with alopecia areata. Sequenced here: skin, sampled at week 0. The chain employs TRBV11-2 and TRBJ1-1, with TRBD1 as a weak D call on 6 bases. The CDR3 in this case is CASSLVVRGPRHTEAFF. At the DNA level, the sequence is TGTGCCAGCAGCTTAGTTGTCAGGGGACCAAGGCACACTGAAGCTTTCTTT.